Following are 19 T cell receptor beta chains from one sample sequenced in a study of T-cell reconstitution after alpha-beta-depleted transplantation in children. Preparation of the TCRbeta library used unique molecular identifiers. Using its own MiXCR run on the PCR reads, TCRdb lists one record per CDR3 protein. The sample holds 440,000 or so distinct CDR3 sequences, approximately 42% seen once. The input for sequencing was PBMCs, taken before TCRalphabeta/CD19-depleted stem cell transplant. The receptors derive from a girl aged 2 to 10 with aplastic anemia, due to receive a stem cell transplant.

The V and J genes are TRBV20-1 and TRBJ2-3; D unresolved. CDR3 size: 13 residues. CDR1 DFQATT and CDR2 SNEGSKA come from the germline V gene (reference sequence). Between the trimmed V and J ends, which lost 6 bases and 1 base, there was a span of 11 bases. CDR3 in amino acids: CSAYPRRTDTQYF. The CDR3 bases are TGCAGTGCCTACCCCAGACGCACAGATACGCAGTATTTT.

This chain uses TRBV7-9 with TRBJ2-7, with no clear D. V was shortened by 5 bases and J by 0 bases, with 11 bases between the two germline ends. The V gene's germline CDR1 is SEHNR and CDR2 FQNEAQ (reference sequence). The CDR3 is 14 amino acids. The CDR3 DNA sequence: TGTGCCAGCAGCCCGACTGGTACCTCCTACGAGCAGTACTTC. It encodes CASSPTGTSYEQYF.

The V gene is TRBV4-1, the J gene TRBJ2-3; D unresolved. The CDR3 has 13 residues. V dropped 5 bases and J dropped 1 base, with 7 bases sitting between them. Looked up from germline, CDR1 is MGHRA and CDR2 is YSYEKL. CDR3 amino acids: CASSAGRTDTQYF. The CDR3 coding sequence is TGCGCCAGCAGCGCCGGGCGCACAGATACGCAGTATTTT.

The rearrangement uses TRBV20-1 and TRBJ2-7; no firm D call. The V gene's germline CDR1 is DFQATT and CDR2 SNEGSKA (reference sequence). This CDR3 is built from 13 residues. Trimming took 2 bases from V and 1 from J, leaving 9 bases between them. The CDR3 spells CSARNTDSYEQYF. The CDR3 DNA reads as TGCAGTGCTAGAAATACAGATTCCTACGAGCAGTACTTC.

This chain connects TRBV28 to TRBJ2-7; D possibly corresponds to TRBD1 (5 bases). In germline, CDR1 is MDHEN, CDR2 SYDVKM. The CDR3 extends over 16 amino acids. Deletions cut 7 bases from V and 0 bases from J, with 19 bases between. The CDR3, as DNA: TGTGCCAGCAAAGCCTATGTGGGGCCTAGCTCCTACGAGCAGTACTTC. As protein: CASKAYVGPSSYEQYF.

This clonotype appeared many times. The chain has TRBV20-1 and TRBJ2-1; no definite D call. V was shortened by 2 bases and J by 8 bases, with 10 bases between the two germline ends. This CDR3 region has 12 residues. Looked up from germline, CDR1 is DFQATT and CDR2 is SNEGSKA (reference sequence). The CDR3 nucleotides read TGCAGTGCTAGACTTAACCTCGATGAGCAGTTCTTC. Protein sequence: CSARLNLDEQFF.

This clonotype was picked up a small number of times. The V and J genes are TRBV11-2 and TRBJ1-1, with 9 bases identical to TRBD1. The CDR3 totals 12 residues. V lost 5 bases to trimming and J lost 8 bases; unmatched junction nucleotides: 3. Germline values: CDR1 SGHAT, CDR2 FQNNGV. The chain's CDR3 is CASSPGTGEAFF. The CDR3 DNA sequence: TGTGCCAGCAGCCCAGGGACAGGGGAAGCTTTCTTT. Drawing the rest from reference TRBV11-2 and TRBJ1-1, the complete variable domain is EAGVAQSPRYKIIEKRQSVAFWCNPISGHATLYWYQQILGQGPKLLIQFQNNGVVDDSQLPKDRFSAERLKGVDSTLKIQPAKLEDSAVYLCASSPGTGEAFFGQGTRLTVV.

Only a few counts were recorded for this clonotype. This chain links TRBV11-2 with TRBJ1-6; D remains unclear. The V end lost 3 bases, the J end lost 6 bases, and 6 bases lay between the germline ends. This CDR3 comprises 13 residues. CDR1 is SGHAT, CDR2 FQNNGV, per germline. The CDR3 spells CASSFGSNSPLHF. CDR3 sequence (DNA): TGTGCCAGCAGCTTTGGCAGTAATTCACCCCTCCACTTT.

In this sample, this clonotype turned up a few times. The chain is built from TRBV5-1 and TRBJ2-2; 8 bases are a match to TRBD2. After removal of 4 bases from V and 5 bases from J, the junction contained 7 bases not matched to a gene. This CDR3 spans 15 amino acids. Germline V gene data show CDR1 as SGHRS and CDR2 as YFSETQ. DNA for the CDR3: TGCGCCAGCAGCACCGGGACTAGTGGAACCGGGGAGCTGTTTTTT. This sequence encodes CASSTGTSGTGELFF.

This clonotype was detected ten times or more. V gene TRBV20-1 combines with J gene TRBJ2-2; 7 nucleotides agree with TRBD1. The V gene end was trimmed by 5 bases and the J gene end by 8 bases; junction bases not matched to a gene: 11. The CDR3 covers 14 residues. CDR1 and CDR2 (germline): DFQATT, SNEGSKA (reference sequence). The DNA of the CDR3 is TGCAGTGCTTCTCTTACAGGGGATACAGGGGAGCTGTTTTTT. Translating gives CSASLTGDTGELFF.

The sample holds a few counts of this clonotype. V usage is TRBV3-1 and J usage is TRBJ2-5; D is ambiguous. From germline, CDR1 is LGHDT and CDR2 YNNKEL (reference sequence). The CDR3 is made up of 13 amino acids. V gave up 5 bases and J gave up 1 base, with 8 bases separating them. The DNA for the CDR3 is TGTGCCAGCAGCACCGGGCTCCAAGAGACCCAGTACTTC. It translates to CASSTGLQETQYF.

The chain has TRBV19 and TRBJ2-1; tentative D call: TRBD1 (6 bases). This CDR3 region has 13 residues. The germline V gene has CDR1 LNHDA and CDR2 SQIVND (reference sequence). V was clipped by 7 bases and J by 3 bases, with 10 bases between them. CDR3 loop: CASTGHHYNEQFF. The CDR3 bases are TGTGCCAGTACGGGACACCACTACAATGAGCAGTTCTTC. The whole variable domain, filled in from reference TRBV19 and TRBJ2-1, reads DGGITQSPKYLFRKEGQNVTLSCEQNLNHDAMYWYRQDPGQGLRLIYYSQIVNDFQKGDIAEGYSVSREKKESFPLTVTSAQKNPTAFYLCASTGHHYNEQFFGPGTRLTVL.

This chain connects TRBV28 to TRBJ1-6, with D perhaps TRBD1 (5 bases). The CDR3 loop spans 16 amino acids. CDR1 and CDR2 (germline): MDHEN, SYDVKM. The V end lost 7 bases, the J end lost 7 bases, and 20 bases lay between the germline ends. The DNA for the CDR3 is TGTGCCAGCAATTTCAGGGCCCTCACTCTAAATTCACCCCTCCACTTT. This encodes CASNFRALTLNSPLHF.

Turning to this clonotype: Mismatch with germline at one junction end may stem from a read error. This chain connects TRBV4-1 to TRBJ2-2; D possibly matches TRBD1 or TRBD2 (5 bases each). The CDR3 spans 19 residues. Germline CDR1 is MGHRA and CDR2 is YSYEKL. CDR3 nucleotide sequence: TGCGCCAGCAGCCAAGATGGGGGTTTAACACTCGCGAACACCGGAGAGCTGTTTTTT. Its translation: CASSQDGGLTLANTGELFF.

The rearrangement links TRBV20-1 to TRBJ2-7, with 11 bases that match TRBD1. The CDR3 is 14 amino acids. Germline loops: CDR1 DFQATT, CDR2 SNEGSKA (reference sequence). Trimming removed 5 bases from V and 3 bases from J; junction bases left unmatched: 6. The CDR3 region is CSAQGGQGDYEQYF. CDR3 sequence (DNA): TGCAGTGCTCAGGGGGGACAGGGGGACTACGAGCAGTACTTC.

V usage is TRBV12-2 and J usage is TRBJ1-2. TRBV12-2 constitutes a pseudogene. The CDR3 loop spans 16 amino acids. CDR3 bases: TGTGCAAGTCGCTTGGACTCCAGGGAGTATAACTATGGCTACACCTTC. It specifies CASRLDSREYNYGYTF.

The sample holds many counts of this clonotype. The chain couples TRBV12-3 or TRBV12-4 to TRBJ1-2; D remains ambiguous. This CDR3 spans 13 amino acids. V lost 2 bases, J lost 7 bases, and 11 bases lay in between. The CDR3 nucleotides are TGTGCCAGCAGTTTATCTGACCCAGGTGGCTACACCTTC. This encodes CASSLSDPGGYTF.

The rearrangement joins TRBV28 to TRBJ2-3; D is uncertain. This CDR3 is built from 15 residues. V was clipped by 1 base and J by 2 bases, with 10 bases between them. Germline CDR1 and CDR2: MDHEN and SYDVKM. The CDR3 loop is CASSLYPVHTDTQYF. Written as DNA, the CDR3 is TGTGCCAGCAGTTTATATCCGGTACACACAGATACGCAGTATTTT.

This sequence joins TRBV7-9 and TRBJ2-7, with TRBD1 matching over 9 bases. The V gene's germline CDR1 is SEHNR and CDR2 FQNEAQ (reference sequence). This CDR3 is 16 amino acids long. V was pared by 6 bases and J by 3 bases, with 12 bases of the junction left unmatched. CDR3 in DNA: TGTGCCAGCAGGGGACAGGGAAGGGACGGGAGCTACGAGCAGTACTTC. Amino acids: CASRGQGRDGSYEQYF.